This T cell receptor beta chain was identified in a study of cytomegalovirus exposure and HLA in healthy donors. These donors counted as nominally healthy when sampled, but unrecorded immune exposures were likely. This clone was detected only a few times. The antigen is unknown. Vbeta (60) and Jbeta (13) primers were used in the PCR. Profiled with immunoSEQ multiplex PCR; TCRdb holds only in-frame clones, not every one. Here the sample spans about 150,000 clones, 65% to 85% being singletons. Findings and limits, study-wide: Later analysis associated a missense DCLRE1C variant with TCR beta V- and J-gene trimming. Donors belonging to an Asian-associated ancestry cluster reportedly showed fewer N-insertions in productive TCRs than the approximately 680-donor mean, according to what a later analysis found. Most TCR sequences were uncommon, yet certain public TCRs appeared in many donors.

The germline V gene encodes CDR1 LGHNA and CDR2 YNFKEQ. Trimming shortened V by 4 bases and J by 1 base, and 11 bases separated the two germline ends. The CDR3 totals 14 residues. V usage is TRBV4-2 and J usage is TRBJ2-7; D is perhaps TRBD1 (5 bases). Sequencing was performed on PBMCs. The receptor's source is a male donor in good health and CMV-seronegative. The CDR3 sequence is CASSPTDISYEQYF. The DNA for the CDR3 is TGTGCCAGCAGCCCGACAGACATTTCCTACGAGCAGTACTTC.